Listed below are T cell receptor beta chains from one sample, sequenced in a study of cytomegalovirus exposure and HLA in healthy donors. Generated by immunoSEQ multiplex PCR, the TCRdb table keeps only in-frame clones and is missing some. The sample lists roughly 150,000 clones; roughly 84% were seen once. The sequenced sample consisted of PBMCs. The receptor set was obtained from a woman younger than 30 in good health and CMV-seronegative. The CDR3 runs from the conserved cysteine through the conserved F or W. The order of the fields is CDR3 protein, CDR3 DNA, D gene, J gene, V gene. The D gene is left open where the match is weak.

cdr3_aa: CASSLQATEAFF
cdr3_nt: TGTGCCAGCAGCTTACAGGCCACTGAAGCTTTCTTT
d_call: NA
j_call: TRBJ1-1
v_call: TRBV7-9

cdr3_aa: CASSFGQTTYGYTF
cdr3_nt: TGTGCCAGCAGTTTCGGACAGACGACCTATGGCTACACCTTC
d_call: NA
j_call: TRBJ1-2
v_call: TRBV2

cdr3_aa: CASSLVLGLEQYF
cdr3_nt: TGCGCCAGCAGCTTGGTTCTGGGACTCGAGCAGTACTTC
d_call: NA
j_call: TRBJ2-7
v_call: TRBV5-1

cdr3_aa: CASSIGLSAHGYTF
cdr3_nt: TGTGCCAGTAGTATAGGATTGAGTGCTCATGGCTACACCTTC
d_call: NA
j_call: TRBJ1-2
v_call: TRBV19

cdr3_aa: CASSRQEGGYGYTF
cdr3_nt: TGTGCCAGCAGCCGTCAGGAGGGTGGATATGGCTACACCTTC
d_call: NA
j_call: TRBJ1-2
v_call: TRBV5-5

cdr3_aa: CASSETNRVLDYGYTF
cdr3_nt: TGTGCCAGCAGCGAAACAAACAGGGTCTTGGATTATGGCTACACCTTC
d_call: NA
j_call: TRBJ1-2
v_call: TRBV7-9

cdr3_aa: CASSPGGQVVAFF
cdr3_nt: TGTGCCAGCAGCCCAGGGGGACAGGTCGTAGCTTTCTTT
d_call: TRBD1
j_call: TRBJ1-1
v_call: TRBV7-9

cdr3_aa: CSVEDLWRVSGYEQYF
cdr3_nt: TGCAGCGTTGAAGACCTCTGGAGAGTATCGGGGTACGAGCAGTACTTC
d_call: NA
j_call: TRBJ2-7
v_call: TRBV29-1

cdr3_aa: CASSQDYPGGSYEQYF
cdr3_nt: TGTGCCAGCAGCCAAGATTATCCAGGGGGCAGCTACGAGCAGTACTTC
d_call: TRBD1
j_call: TRBJ2-7
v_call: TRBV4-2

cdr3_aa: CASSQAGRGNNYGYTF
cdr3_nt: TGCGCCAGCAGCCAAGCCGGACGCGGGAACAACTATGGCTACACCTTC
d_call: NA
j_call: TRBJ1-2
v_call: TRBV4-1

cdr3_aa: CASSSFAGQGQETQYF
cdr3_nt: TGTGCCAGCAGTTCCTTTGCAGGGCAGGGGCAAGAGACCCAGTACTTC
d_call: NA
j_call: TRBJ2-5
v_call: TRBV6-4

cdr3_aa: CASSSDRGRAYEQYF
cdr3_nt: TGTGCCAGTAGTTCTGACAGGGGTAGGGCCTACGAGCAGTACTTC
d_call: TRBD1
j_call: TRBJ2-7
v_call: TRBV19

cdr3_aa: CASNIAGGGSYEQYF
cdr3_nt: TGTGCCAGCAACATAGCGGGGGGGGGCTCCTACGAGCAGTACTTC
d_call: TRBD2
j_call: TRBJ2-7
v_call: TRBV2